The 26 T cell receptor beta chains listed next were all sequenced from one sample in a study of identical twins. TCRdb processed the 5' RACE reads anew with MiXCR; each CDR3 protein has one entry. The data contain 450,000 to 650,000 distinct CDR3 sequences, approximately 14% of them singletons. The same data also went into a second study, on yellow fever vaccine responses in identical twins.

Sequenced: CD4+ T cells sorted from blood. These TCRs come from a woman aged 18-35 years in good health.

Concerning this clonotype itself: At one end, the junction sequence differs from germline, possibly due to a read error. J is TRBJ2-3 and V is TRBV5-1; 7 positions match TRBD1. Germline-derived CDR1 and CDR2 are SGHRS and YFSETQ. There are 14 residues in the CDR3. This CDR3 reads CTSSLMTGSDTQYF. The CDR3, as DNA: TGCACCAGCAGCCTAATGACAGGGAGCGATACGCAGTATTTT.

This clonotype was found many times. V gene TRBV11-2 combines with J gene TRBJ2-3; the D is unclear. CDR3 length: 18 residues. V was cut by 1 base and J by 0 bases, with 17 bases left in between. CDR1 is SGHAT, CDR2 FQNNGV, per germline. CDR3 residues: CASSLGGARSISTDTQYF. CDR3 sequence (DNA): TGTGCCAGCAGCTTAGGCGGAGCCCGTTCTATCAGCACAGATACGCAGTATTTT.

This clonotype has just a few counts. V usage is TRBV12-3 or TRBV12-4 and J usage is TRBJ2-1; no definite D call. Trimming took off 1 base at V and 7 bases at J, with 14 bases between the two ends. CDR3 size: 15 residues. The CDR3 is CASSLGRPYGNEQFF. In DNA form, the CDR3 reads TGTGCCAGCAGTTTAGGGCGGCCCTACGGAAATGAGCAGTTCTTC.

This rearrangement joins TRBV7-8 to TRBJ1-1, with 7 nucleotides matching TRBD1. CDR1 and CDR2 from the germline V gene are SGHVS and FQNEAQ. After removal of 3 bases from V and 5 bases from J, the junction contained 18 bases not matched to a gene. CDR3 length: 18 residues. CDR3 in DNA: TGTGCCAGCAGCTTCCCCTTAGACCAGGGGGGGGTAGCGACTGAAGCTTTCTTT. Its translation: CASSFPLDQGGVATEAFF. The full variable domain, rest sourced from reference TRBV7-8 and TRBJ1-1, is GAGVSQSPRYKVAKRGQDVALRCDPISGHVSLFWYQQALGQGPEFLTYFQNEAQLDKSGLPSDRFFAERPEGSVSTLKIQRTQQEDSAVYLCASSFPLDQGGVATEAFFGQGTRLTVV.

This chain joins TRBV27 and TRBJ2-1; D uncertain. CDR3 size: 16 residues. Germline loops: CDR1 MNHEY, CDR2 SMNVEV (reference sequence). V gave up 0 bases and J gave up 2 bases, with 11 bases separating them. DNA for the CDR3: TGTGCCAGCAGTTTATCGATACAGTATCCCTACAATGAGCAGTTCTTC. This translates into CASSLSIQYPYNEQFF.

This clonotype appeared a few times. The V and J genes are TRBV29-1 and TRBJ2-7; 11 bases line up with TRBD2. Unmatched junction bases numbered 5, after V lost 5 bases and J lost 2 bases. The germline gives CDR1 SQVTM, CDR2 ANQGSEA. The CDR3 loop spans 14 amino acids. The CDR3 DNA reads TGCAGCGTTAGGCGACTAGCGGGGACCTACGAGCAGTACTTC. Translated: CSVRRLAGTYEQYF.

This clonotype has a single count. The chain couples TRBV11-3 to TRBJ2-1; TRBD2 agrees at 7 bases. V was clipped by 5 bases and J by 4 bases; unmatched bases: 14. The CDR3 has 17 amino acids. The germline CDR1 and CDR2 sequences are SGHNT and YENEEA. This CDR3 is CASSGGGTTLSYNEQFF. For the CDR3, the DNA is TGTGCCAGCAGCGGCGGAGGGACTACCTTATCATACAATGAGCAGTTCTTC.

The V gene is TRBV20-1, the J gene TRBJ1-2; the D is unclear. Trimming removed 3 bases at V and 6 bases at J, with 14 bases between. Per germline, CDR1 DFQATT and CDR2 SNEGSKA (reference sequence). CDR3 length equals 13 residues. CDR3: CSASRRARNGYTF. The CDR3 DNA reads TGCAGTGCTAGTCGGCGGGCGCGGAATGGCTACACCTTC.

This clonotype came up a few times. The chain recombines TRBV15 with TRBJ2-7; D is unclear. The CDR3 contains 14 residues. Deletions cut 0 bases from V and 3 bases from J, with 9 bases between. Germline V gene lookup returns CDR1 LNHNV and CDR2 YYDKDF (reference sequence). The CDR3: CATSREVGHYEQYV. CDR3 nucleotides: TGTGCCACCAGCAGAGAAGTCGGCCACTACGAGCAGTACGTC.

This clonotype has a handful of counts. The chain is built from TRBV7-9 and TRBJ1-2; D uncertain. The CDR3 has 11 residues. Germline loops: CDR1 SEHNR, CDR2 FQNEAQ (reference sequence). The V end lost 3 bases, the J end lost 8 bases, and 7 bases lay between the germline ends. DNA for the CDR3: TGTGCCAGCAGCTTTGCGGGCGGCTACACCTTC. Protein: CASSFAGGYTF.

This clonotype was seen more than once but under ten times. This chain joins TRBV6-5 and TRBJ2-2, with 7 bases fitting TRBD1. Looked up from germline, CDR1 is MNHEY and CDR2 is SVGAGI. The CDR3 contains 14 residues. V gave up 1 base and J gave up 6 bases; unmatched junction bases: 2. CDR3 DNA sequence: TGTGCCAGCAGTTACTTGACAGGGCCCGGGGAGCTGTTTTTT. This translates into CASSYLTGPGELFF.

This clonotype was counted only a few times. V gene TRBV29-1 combines with J gene TRBJ1-6, with D possibly being TRBD1 (6 bases). V was shortened by 7 bases and J by 8 bases, with 12 bases between the two germline ends. The CDR3 runs to 12 residues. Per the germline V gene, CDR1 is SQVTM and CDR2 is ANQGSEA. The CDR3 nucleotides are TGCAGCGCCGGACAGCCCGATTCACCCCTCCACTTT. Its protein is CSAGQPDSPLHF. The full variable domain, its missing parts supplied by reference TRBV29-1 and TRBJ1-6, is SAVISQKPSRDICQRGTSLTIQCQVDSQVTMMFWYRQQPGQSLTLIATANQGSEATYESGFVIDKFPISRPNLTFSTLTVSNMSPEDSSIYLCSAGQPDSPLHFGNGTRLTVT.

The table lists this clonotype with a few counts. The chain employs TRBV5-1 and TRBJ2-1, with TRBD2 identical over 10 bases. Looked up from germline, CDR1 is SGHRS and CDR2 is YFSETQ. J gave up 12 bases and V 3 bases, and 6 bases lay outside the gene matches. CDR3 length equals 13 residues. This CDR3 is CASSSLAGASQFF. In DNA, the CDR3 is TGCGCCAGCAGCTCCCTAGCGGGGGCCTCGCAGTTCTTC. Looking up the rest from reference TRBV5-1 and TRBJ2-1 gives the full variable domain: KAGVTQTPRYLIKTRGQQVTLSCSPISGHRSVSWYQQTPGQGLQFLFEYFSETQRNKGNFPGRFSGRQFSNSRSEMNVSTLELGDSALYLCASSSLAGASQFFGPGTRLTVL.

The chain couples TRBV20-1 to TRBJ2-1; 11 bases map to TRBD2. Germline lookup yields CDR1 DFQATT and CDR2 SNEGSKA (reference sequence). Losses at the gene ends were 3 bases for V and 4 bases for J; bases not matched to a gene: 11. This CDR3 is 17 amino acids long. The CDR3 DNA reads TGCAGTGCTAGGGCCTCGCTTAGGACTAGCGGGTACAATGAGCAGTTCTTC. Translated, it gives CSARASLRTSGYNEQFF.

On this clonotype: At one end, the junction sequence differs from germline, possibly due to a read error. The CDR3 sequence: CASSLAGSSYNEQSF. The CDR3 nucleotides are TGTGCCAGCAGCTTGGCTGGGAGCTCCTACAATGAGCAGTCCTTC. The chain has TRBV5-5 and TRBJ2-1, with a possible D match to TRBD2 (5 bases). Germline assignment: CDR1 SGHKS and CDR2 YYEKEE (reference sequence). CDR3 length: 15 residues. The full variable domain, its missing parts supplied by reference TRBV5-5 and TRBJ2-1, is DAGVTQSPTHLIKTRGQQVTLRCSPISGHKSVSWYQQVLGQGPQFIFQYYEKEERGRGNFPDRFSARQFPNYSSELNVNALLLGDSALYLCASSLAGSSYNEQSFGPGTRLTVL.

In its sample, this clonotype was seen a few times. Here the CDR3 DNA reads TGTGCCAGCAGTGAGGTGGGAAGCTCCTACAATGAGCAGTTCTTC. Translating gives CASSEVGSSYNEQFF. The J gene is TRBJ2-1, the V gene TRBV6-1; D unresolved. V dropped 3 bases and J dropped 0 bases, with 9 bases sitting between them. Germline assignment: CDR1 MNHNS and CDR2 SASEGT. The CDR3 totals 15 residues.

The chain has TRBV3-1 and TRBJ1-1; D call uncertain. In germline, CDR1 is LGHDT, CDR2 YNNKEL (reference sequence). The CDR3 is made up of 12 amino acids. Trimming took 3 bases from V and 8 from J, leaving 10 bases between them. The CDR3, as DNA: TGTGCCAGCAGCCACGTACTTGAGGAAGCTTTCTTT. Translating it yields CASSHVLEEAFF.

The sample holds a few counts of this clonotype. The genes are TRBV4-1 and TRBJ2-4; 7 bases map to TRBD2. Germline CDR1 and CDR2: MGHRA and YSYEKL. V shed 4 bases and J 0 bases; nucleotides not matched to a gene: 9. This CDR3 spans 17 amino acids. CDR3 nucleotide sequence: TGCGCCAGCAGCCCAACCGGGACTAACCTAGCCAAAAACATTCAGTACTTC. It encodes CASSPTGTNLAKNIQYF.

The chain recombines TRBV12-3 or TRBV12-4 with TRBJ2-2; the D is unclear. V was cut by 6 bases and J by 6 bases, with 8 bases left in between. This CDR3 has 12 amino acids. The DNA of the CDR3 is TGTGCCAGCAGACCCGACTCCGGGGAGCTGTTTTTT. This sequence encodes CASRPDSGELFF.

The V call is TRBV20-1, the J call TRBJ2-1; 7 nucleotides align to TRBD2. With 3 bases clipped from V and 6 bases from J, the junction kept 11 bases outside the gene matches. The germline V gene has CDR1 DFQATT and CDR2 SNEGSKA (reference sequence). This CDR3 has 15 residues. The CDR3 DNA reads TGCAGTGCTAGCCCCTCGCGCGGGAGTTTCAATGAGCAGTTCTTC. Protein product: CSASPSRGSFNEQFF.

This clonotype was observed a handful of times. The V and J genes are TRBV10-2 and TRBJ1-5, with unresolved D. Between the trimmed V and J ends, which lost 2 bases and 3 bases, there was a span of 8 bases. This CDR3 comprises 14 residues. Looked up from germline, CDR1 is WSHSY and CDR2 is SAAADI. The CDR3 here is CASSEQTINQPQHF. The CDR3 nucleotides read TGCGCCAGCAGTGAGCAGACCATCAATCAGCCCCAGCATTTT.

V gene TRBV5-1 combines with J gene TRBJ1-2; D call uncertain. Germline values: CDR1 SGHRS, CDR2 YFSETQ. V was trimmed by 5 bases and J by 7 bases, leaving 18 bases between them. The CDR3 covers 14 residues. For the CDR3, the DNA is TGCGCCAGCAGTTCCGACCGTAGTCTGGGTGGCTACACCTTC. Residues: CASSSDRSLGGYTF.

CDR3 loop: CASSQGGLDTQYF. In DNA form, the CDR3 reads TGCGCCAGCAGCCAAGGCGGTTTGGATACGCAGTATTTT. The chain joins TRBV4-1 to TRBJ2-3; D is unclear. Germline V gene lookup returns CDR1 MGHRA and CDR2 YSYEKL. The CDR3 has 13 residues. V was pared by 1 base and J by 6 bases, with 8 bases between.

This rearrangement joins TRBV5-1 to TRBJ2-3; D gene ambiguous. V gave up 4 bases and J gave up 2 bases, with 17 bases separating them. Germline CDR1 SGHRS, CDR2 YFSETQ. The CDR3 length is 16 residues. CDR3 amino acids: CASSTQSALLTDTQYF. The CDR3 DNA is TGCGCCAGCAGCACCCAGTCGGCCCTTCTCACAGATACGCAGTATTTT.

This clonotype was counted a few times. CDR3 in DNA: TGTGCCACTAGCTGGAGACGCGAAAACACTGAAGCTTTCTTT. Its protein is CATSWRRENTEAFF. The chain has TRBV2 and TRBJ1-1; D is uncertain. The length of the CDR3 is 14 residues. V dropped 10 bases and J dropped 2 bases, with 17 bases sitting between them. The V gene's germline CDR1 is SNHLY and CDR2 FYNNEI.

CDR3 region: CASSQTGTSGYNEQFF. CDR3 nucleotides: TGCGCCAGCAGCCAAACCGGGACTAGCGGATACAATGAGCAGTTCTTC. The V gene is TRBV4-1, the J gene TRBJ2-1, with 11 bases aligning to TRBD2. CDR1 and CDR2 from the germline V gene are MGHRA and YSYEKL. The CDR3 extends over 16 amino acids. The V gene end was trimmed by 2 bases and the J gene end by 4 bases; junction bases not matched to a gene: 4.